The present TCR beta chain was sequenced within a study of response to subunit inactivated influenza vaccine. Overall study findings and caveats: A suggestion made by the authors is that each seasonal influenza vaccination recruits few new T cells.

The V end was cut by 11 bases, the J end by 5 bases, with 18 bases between. The CDR3 consists of 13 residues. CDR1 and CDR2 from the germline V gene are MNHEY and SVGEGT. TCRdb reprocessed the RT-PCR reads with MiXCR, giving one entry per CDR3 protein. The table records under 550,000 distinct CDR3 sequences, more than 7% of them present only once. Notes on this clonotype: The target antigen is unknown.

The chain couples TRBV6-2 or TRBV6-3 to TRBJ1-1; D not certain. This TCR was recovered from a man aged 50 to 75 who received an inactivated influenza vaccine. This sample comprised PBMCs from blood, obtained less than 25 months after vaccination. In DNA, the CDR3 is TGTGCCTCTCACACATCGACGGGAACTGAAGCTTTCTTT. Protein sequence: CASHTSTGTEAFF.